Below are 20 T cell receptor beta chains sequenced from a single sample in a study of T-cell reconstitution after alpha-beta-depleted transplantation in children. Unique molecular identifiers were used in preparing the TCRbeta library. Each CDR3 protein gets one entry after TCRdb re-called the PCR reads with MiXCR. The table records 300,000 to 400,000 distinct CDR3 sequences, about 17% of them present only once. The sequencing here drew on PBMCs, mostly from graft donor cells, taken 360 days after TCRalphabeta/CD19-depleted stem cell transplant. These receptor sequences come from a male patient between 2 and 15 years old who had a stem cell transplant for acute lymphoblastic leukemia, so the T cells may come from the graft donor.

This clonotype was recorded a few times. The junction departs from germline at one end; a sequencing error may be responsible. The CDR3 spells CASRLAGSVGELFF. The CDR3 DNA sequence: TGTGCCAGCAGATTAGCGGGATCGGTCGGGGAGCTGTTTTTT. The gene calls are TRBV12-3 or TRBV12-4 and TRBJ2-2, with TRBD2 matching 8 bases. CDR3 size: 14 residues.

The chain uses TRBV4-3 and TRBJ2-2; D gene uncertain. V was pared by 3 bases and J by 0 bases, with 17 bases between. Germline CDR1 is LGHNA and CDR2 is YSLEER. CDR3 length equals 18 residues. The CDR3 nucleotides are TGCGCCAGCAGCCATCTCCCAGCCAAACCCCCGAACACCGGGGAGCTGTTTTTT. Its protein is CASSHLPAKPPNTGELFF.

The V and J genes are TRBV28 and TRBJ2-5, with D perhaps TRBD2 (5 bases). V was cut by 6 bases and J by 2 bases, with 10 bases left in between. CDR3 size: 13 residues. The germline CDR1 and CDR2 sequences are MDHEN and SYDVKM. The CDR3 nucleotides are TGTGCCAGCAGGACGGGATTTCAAGAGACCCAGTACTTC. Protein product: CASRTGFQETQYF.

This chain joins TRBV29-1 and TRBJ2-7; 7 bases map to TRBD1. The trim removed 4 bases at V and 5 bases at J, leaving 23 bases unmatched. The V gene's germline CDR1 is SQVTM and CDR2 ANQGSEA. The CDR3 covers 18 residues. CDR3 amino acids: CSVVWGPPWWDRINEQYF. The DNA for the CDR3 is TGCAGCGTTGTGTGGGGACCACCGTGGTGGGACAGAATCAACGAGCAGTACTTC.

The chain joins TRBV6-5 to TRBJ2-7; D possibly corresponds to TRBD2 (5 bases). The CDR3 has 12 amino acids. The V and J ends lost 0 bases and 6 bases respectively, with 6 bases between them. The V gene's germline CDR1 is MNHEY and CDR2 SVGAGI. CDR3 coding DNA: TGTGCCAGCAGTTACTCCGGGGTCGAGCAGTACTTC. Protein product: CASSYSGVEQYF.

The rearrangement joins TRBV19 to TRBJ2-1, with D unclear. The CDR3 length is 14 residues. Trimming shortened V by 1 base and J by 4 bases, and 8 bases separated the two germline ends. Germline V gene lookup returns CDR1 LNHDA and CDR2 SQIVND (reference sequence). The CDR3: CASSIGPIYNEQFF. In nucleotides, the CDR3 is TGTGCCAGTAGTATAGGCCCCATATACAATGAGCAGTTCTTC.

This clonotype showed up just a few times. The V gene is TRBV27, the J gene TRBJ1-1; TRBD1 might be the D (6 bases). Germline CDR1 reads MNHEY; CDR2 reads SMNVEV (reference sequence). V lost 3 bases and J lost 4, with 12 bases in between. The CDR3 is 14 residues long. The CDR3 DNA sequence: TGTGCCAGCAGTTTTACGGGGGCCGTCACTGAAGCTTTCTTT. Protein product: CASSFTGAVTEAFF.

This clonotype was seen repeatedly, ten times or more. J is TRBJ1-2 and V is TRBV21-1. TRBV21-1 is termed a pseudogene. The CDR3 is 15 residues long. CDR3 residues: CARLPDGPRRGGYTF. The CDR3, as DNA: TGTGCCAGACTTCCCGACGGGCCCCGAAGGGGTGGCTACACCTTC.

The chain couples TRBV27 to TRBJ1-1; D is possibly TRBD1 (5 bases). The V and J ends lost 4 bases and 1 base respectively, with 16 bases between them. This CDR3 contains 16 residues. The germline gives CDR1 MNHEY, CDR2 SMNVEV (reference sequence). The CDR3 region is CASSSFPGPTNTEAFF. The CDR3, as DNA: TGTGCCAGCAGTTCATTCCCGGGACCCACGAACACTGAAGCTTTCTTT.

The chain couples TRBV30 to TRBJ1-5, with D hard to call. This CDR3 has 14 amino acids. V lost 1 base and J 0 bases, leaving 7 bases between the germline ends. Germline V gives CDR1 GTSNPN, CDR2 SVGIG (reference sequence). The CDR3 bases are TGTGCCTGGAGTGGCGGGGATAGCAATCAGCCCCAGCATTTT. Encoded protein: CAWSGGDSNQPQHF.

This chain links TRBV29-1 with TRBJ1-1, with D possibly TRBD1 on 6 matching bases. The length of the CDR3 is 12 residues. Germline V CDR1 and CDR2: SQVTM, ANQGSEA. The V end lost 5 bases, the J end lost 0 bases, and 7 bases lay between the germline ends. CDR3 residues: CSVRTVNTEAFF. In DNA form, the CDR3 reads TGCAGCGTTAGGACAGTGAACACTGAAGCTTTCTTT.

The V gene is TRBV4-2, the J gene TRBJ1-6; 7 nucleotides match TRBD1. The CDR3 covers 14 residues. The trim removed 4 bases at V and 10 bases at J, leaving 7 bases unmatched. CDR1 is LGHNA and CDR2 is YNFKEQ in the germline V gene. The CDR3 DNA follows: TGTGCCAGCAGCCGTGACAGGGATGACTCACCCCTCCACTTT. Translating it yields CASSRDRDDSPLHF.

This rearrangement joins TRBV19 to TRBJ2-2; 10 bases align to TRBD2. Trimming cost V 6 bases and J 3 bases; bases outside gene matches: 4. Looked up from germline, CDR1 is LNHDA and CDR2 is SQIVND (reference sequence). The CDR3 spans 15 residues. The CDR3, as DNA: TGTGCCAGTAGACTAGCGGGGTTCCACACCGGGGAGCTGTTTTTT. Amino acid sequence: CASRLAGFHTGELFF. Variable domain in full (rest from reference TRBV19 and TRBJ2-2): DGGITQSPKYLFRKEGQNVTLSCEQNLNHDAMYWYRQDPGQGLRLIYYSQIVNDFQKGDIAEGYSVSREKKESFPLTVTSAQKNPTAFYLCASRLAGFHTGELFFGEGSRLTVL.

This clonotype was recorded a few times. This rearrangement joins TRBV2 to TRBJ1-6, with TRBD1 matching 8 bases. This CDR3 comprises 12 residues. The V segment lost 8 bases and the J segment 9 bases; nucleotides outside the gene matches: 3. CDR1 is SNHLY and CDR2 is FYNNEI in the germline V gene. CDR3 sequence (DNA): TGTGCCAGCGGACAGGGAGCTTCACCCCTCCACTTT. Protein product: CASGQGASPLHF.

This chain joins TRBV12-3 or TRBV12-4 and TRBJ2-1; 10 nucleotides align to TRBD2. The V segment lost 1 base and the J segment 3 bases; nucleotides outside the gene matches: 3. The CDR3 has 16 residues. In nucleotides, the CDR3 is TGTGCCAGCAGTTTAGGCCTAGCGGGAGTCTACAATGAGCAGTTCTTC. Amino acids: CASSLGLAGVYNEQFF.

V gene TRBV7-9 combines with J gene TRBJ2-7; tentatively, D is TRBD2 (5 bases). Trimming left V 6 bases short and J 2 bases short, with 11 bases between. Germline V lookup: CDR1 SEHNR, CDR2 FQNEAQ (reference sequence). This CDR3 has 13 amino acids. As DNA, the CDR3 is TGTGCCAGCAGTAGAGGGTTTGCCTACGAGCAGTACTTC. It is translated as CASSRGFAYEQYF.

The chain employs TRBV14 and TRBJ2-1, with 9 nucleotides matching TRBD2. Germline CDR1 and CDR2: SGHDN and FVKESK. V gave up 4 bases and J gave up 1 base; unmatched junction bases: 23. The CDR3 totals 22 residues. As DNA, the CDR3 is TGTGCCAGCAGCCCTTATTCGGGGAGCGGGAGGCCTGGACCCCCTTCCTACAATGAGCAGTTCTTC. This gives the protein CASSPYSGSGRPGPPSYNEQFF.

The CDR3 reads CASREQGNAPGELFF. CDR3 nucleotide sequence: TGTGCCAGCAGAGAACAGGGAAATGCCCCCGGGGAGCTGTTTTTT. This sequence joins TRBV28 and TRBJ2-2, with a weak D call TRBD1 (6 bases). Germline V gives CDR1 MDHEN, CDR2 SYDVKM. CDR3 length: 15 residues. V was clipped by 6 bases and J by 6 bases, with 17 bases between them.

The chain couples TRBV4-1 to TRBJ2-5; D perhaps matches TRBD2 (8 bases). V dropped 5 bases and J dropped 5 bases, with 33 bases sitting between them. Germline CDR1 and CDR2: MGHRA and YSYEKL. The CDR3 is 20 amino acids. The DNA for the CDR3 is TGCGCCAGCAGCGACGTAGGGGGCCTAGCGGGTATTGCGGATTGGGAGACCCAGTACTTC. Its protein is CASSDVGGLAGIADWETQYF.

The CDR3 spells CASGAQGINQPQHF. The CDR3 coding sequence is TGTGCCAGCGGAGCTCAGGGGATCAATCAGCCCCAGCATTTT. The chain employs TRBV2 and TRBJ1-5; perhaps TRBD1 as D (6 bases). Germline V CDR1 and CDR2: SNHLY, FYNNEI. V gave up 8 bases and J gave up 3 bases, with 14 bases separating them. The CDR3 sequence is 14 residues long. Full variable domain (remainder filled in from reference TRBV2 and TRBJ1-5): EPEVTQTPSHQVTQMGQEVILRCVPISNHLYFYWYRQILGQKVEFLVSFYNNEISEKSEIFDDQFSVERPDGSNFTLKIRSTKLEDSAMYFCASGAQGINQPQHFGDGTRLSIL.